This paragraph reports one TCR beta chain. These data come from a study of T cell responses to AZD1222 COVID-19 vaccine. Profiled with immunoSEQ multiplex PCR; TCRdb holds only in-frame clones, not every one. Here the sample spans tens of thousands of clones, 90% being singletons. V gave up 3 bases and J gave up 4 bases; unmatched junction bases: 6. Germline CDR1 reads SGDLS; CDR2 reads YYNGEE. The CDR3 runs to 15 residues. The source is an adult in good health. Sequencing used peripheral blood, obtained on day 0 of AZD1222 vaccination. V is TRBV9 and J is TRBJ2-1; 8 bases line up with TRBD1. CDR3 sequence reads: CASSASGQAYNEQFF. CDR3 DNA sequence: TGTGCCAGCAGCGCGTCGGGACAGGCATACAATGAGCAGTTCTTC.